The sequence of this T cell receptor (beta chain) was determined in a study of radiotherapy plus CTLA-4 blockade in lung cancer (dated by TCRdb to 2016 to 2018). Concerning the study at large: Objective responses occurred in about 20% of enrolled patients, and 31% achieved disease control. The paper as a whole reports these results and caveats: After treatment with radiotherapy and ipilimumab, TCR clones that originated in tumors expanded in peripheral blood. The strongest predictors of response were reported to be early dynamic shifts in blood T cell clones along with a rise in serum interferon-beta following radiation.

The study tested focal radiation therapy combined with CTLA-4 blockade (ipilimumab) in patients with chemo-refractory metastatic non-small-cell lung cancer. The library was generated by the immunoSEQ multiplex PCR assay. Here the immuneACCESS table is served through TCRdb, limited to in-frame sequences with V and J called. Missing clones are a known gap in these copies; in checked studies unresolved V genes cover under half, and the rest lacks a known reason. Across this sample there are 40,000 to 50,000 clones, with under 80% seen only once. 9.8% of the sample is in the top ten clones. Details on this clone: What antigen it recognizes has not been identified. Base qualities are not at hand, and no much larger clone is one base apart.

The germline V gene encodes CDR1 SGDLS and CDR2 YYNGEE. Germline trimming: 1 base from V, 3 bases from J; junction bases outside gene matches: 5. CDR3 length: 16 amino acids, cysteine to phenylalanine. Only CDR3 DNA remains: 48 bases, in frame from the first base. The sample here was peripheral blood, taken from a patient treated with radiotherapy plus ipilimumab. The clonotype originates from a human donor with non-small cell lung cancer who had stable disease on radiotherapy plus ipilimumab. The chain links TRBV9 with TRBJ2-1, with 9 junctional bases fitting TRBD2. The CDR3 protein: CASSVFLAGSYNEQFF. The nucleotide sequence reads as follows: TGTGCCAGCAGCGTATTCCTAGCGGGGAGCTACAATGAGCAGTTCTTC.